The TCR beta chain under discussion was sequenced for a study of Ad26.COV2.S vaccination and SARS-CoV-2 variants. Regarding the study as a whole: The analyses of TCR breadth and depth may have understated the size of total T cell responses. Post-vaccination breadth of spike-specific CD8+ and CD4+ T cell responses was reportedly substantial.

In the case of this clone: Its specificity is unknown.

Per germline, CDR1 SGHDN and CDR2 FVKESK. This CDR3 is 16 amino acids long. The V end lost 2 bases, the J end lost 4 bases, and 17 bases lay between the germline ends. The data were produced by immunoSEQ multiplex PCR, yet TCRdb's version contains in-frame clones alone and is incomplete. Counted here are 75,000 to 100,000 clones, approximately 77% occurring once; the ten biggest clones make up around a sixth. The sample consisted of peripheral blood, taken after recovery from COVID-19. This receptor was taken from a human donor who had recovered from COVID-19. The chain uses TRBV14 and TRBJ1-1; D may be TRBD1 (5 bases). The CDR3, as DNA: TGTGCCAGCAGCCAACTGGGGCGGGGAGAGGTCACTGAAGCTTTCTTT. Its protein is CASSQLGRGEVTEAFF.